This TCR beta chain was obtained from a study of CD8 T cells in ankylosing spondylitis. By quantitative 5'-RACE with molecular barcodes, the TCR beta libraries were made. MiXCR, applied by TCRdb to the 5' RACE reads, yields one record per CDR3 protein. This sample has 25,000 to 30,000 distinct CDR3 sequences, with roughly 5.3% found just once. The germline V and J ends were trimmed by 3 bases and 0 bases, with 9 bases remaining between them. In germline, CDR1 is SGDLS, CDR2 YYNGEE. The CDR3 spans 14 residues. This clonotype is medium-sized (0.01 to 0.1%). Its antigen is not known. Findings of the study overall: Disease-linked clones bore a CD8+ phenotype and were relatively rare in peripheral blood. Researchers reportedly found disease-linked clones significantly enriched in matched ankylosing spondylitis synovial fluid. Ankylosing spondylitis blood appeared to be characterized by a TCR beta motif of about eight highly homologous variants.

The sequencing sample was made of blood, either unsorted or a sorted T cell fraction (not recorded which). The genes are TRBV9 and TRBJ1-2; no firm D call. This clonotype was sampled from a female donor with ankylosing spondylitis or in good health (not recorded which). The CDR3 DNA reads TGTGCCAGCAGCGCGGGGAGGGCTAACTATGGCTACACCTTC. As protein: CASSAGRANYGYTF.